This T cell receptor (beta chain) is from a study of blood T cell repertoires in COVID-19. The table came from immunoSEQ multiplex PCR; TCRdb's copy has only in-frame clones and leaves some out. This repertoire shows some 33,000 clones, around 84% found once; its top ten account for 10% to 15%. J was trimmed by 8 bases and V by 4 bases; bases with no gene match: 8. There are 14 residues in the CDR3. The germline V gene has CDR1 KGHDR and CDR2 SFDVKD. The TCR comes from a human donor in a cohort sampled during active COVID-19. The genes are TRBV24-1 and TRBJ1-2, with 8 bases fitting TRBD1. Sequencing input: peripheral blood. The CDR3 reads CATSDRGQVRGYTF. In nucleotides, the CDR3 is TGTGCCACCAGTGACCGGGGACAGGTCCGAGGCTACACCTTC.